Included here is one T cell receptor (beta chain) sequence, with context. What it binds is not known. Its ends do not fully match the called genes, so a read error is possible. The donors, nominally healthy at sampling, likely had unrecorded immune exposures. The CDR3 contains 15 residues. CDR1 and CDR2 (germline): MGHRA, YSYEKL. This entry belongs to a study of cytomegalovirus exposure and HLA in healthy donors. Use of 60 Vbeta and 13 Jbeta primers characterized the PCR. Sequenced by immunoSEQ multiplex PCR; TCRdb stores in-frame clones only, minus some. The sample lists some 250,000 clones, over 70% occurring once. Findings and limits, study-wide: TCR beta chains numbering more than 150 were designated cytomegalovirus-associated. Sequencing depth roughly uniform across donors was assumed in presence/absence analyses.

The origin of this receptor is an older woman in good health and CMV-seropositive. The chain is built from TRBV4-1 and TRBJ2-1, with 10 positions matching TRBD1. The specimen was PBMCs. The CDR3 reads CASSQDPTDRGYRIF. Here the CDR3 DNA reads TGCGCCAGCAGCCAAGATCCAACGGACAGGGGGTATAGGATCTTC.